The 24 T cell receptor beta chains in this list originate from one sample, sequenced in a study of control samples from healthy donors and cancer patients. Method: immunoSEQ multiplex PCR; TCRdb's copy keeps in-frame clones and lacks some. The sample holds 50,000 to 75,000 clones, roughly 89% seen once. The source material was PBMCs. All receptors derive from a man aged 60 to 75 with colorectal cancer.

The genes are TRBV14 and TRBJ1-1; 7 positions match TRBD1. Germline V gene lookup returns CDR1 SGHDN and CDR2 FVKESK. V shed 0 bases and J 2 bases; nucleotides not matched to a gene: 3. The CDR3 covers 15 residues. CDR3 coding DNA: TGTGCCAGCAGCCAAGACCCAGGGGGAAACACTGAAGCTTTCTTT. Residues: CASSQDPGGNTEAFF.

This clone occurred once. This chain connects TRBV19 to TRBJ2-3, with D possibly called TRBD1 or TRBD2 (5 bases each). The V gene's germline CDR1 is LNHDA and CDR2 SQIVND (reference sequence). The length of the CDR3 is 15 residues. V was cut by 0 bases and J by 5 bases, with 12 bases left in between. CDR3 sequence: CASSIDRGWQDTQYF. Written as DNA, the CDR3 is TGTGCCAGTAGTATAGATCGGGGCTGGCAAGATACGCAGTATTTT. Complete variable domain (other parts from reference TRBV19 and TRBJ2-3): DGGITQSPKYLFRKEGQNVTLSCEQNLNHDAMYWYRQDPGQGLRLIYYSQIVNDFQKGDIAEGYSVSREKKESFPLTVTSAQKNPTAFYLCASSIDRGWQDTQYFGPGTRLTVL.

The chain links TRBV7-3 to TRBJ2-3; the D gene is possibly TRBD1 (7 bases). In germline, CDR1 is SGHTA, CDR2 FQGTGA. The CDR3 spans 16 residues. Trimming shortened V by 1 base and J by 4 bases, and 15 bases separated the two germline ends. The DNA of the CDR3 is TGTGCCAGCAGCTTAAACGGCCAGGGGGGCGCAGATACGCAGTATTTT. This encodes CASSLNGQGGADTQYF.

The rearrangement links TRBV19 to TRBJ1-5; maybe TRBD1 (6 bases). The CDR3 is 15 amino acids. Trimming stripped 5 bases from V and 0 bases from J, with 11 bases between. Germline lookup yields CDR1 LNHDA and CDR2 SQIVND (reference sequence). CDR3 nucleotide sequence: TGTGCCAGTAGTCCCGGACAGATTAGCAATCAGCCCCAGCATTTT. Its translation is CASSPGQISNQPQHF.

The chain employs TRBV6-5 and TRBJ2-2; 7 nucleotides line up with TRBD2. J was trimmed by 1 base and V by 7 bases; bases with no gene match: 6. This CDR3 is built from 15 residues. The V gene's germline CDR1 is MNHEY and CDR2 SVGAGI. CDR3 sequence (DNA): TGTGCCAGCACTCTCCCGGGGGGGAACACCGGGGAGCTGTTTTTT. As protein: CASTLPGGNTGELFF.

J is TRBJ2-7 and V is TRBV6-6, with TRBD1 matching 10 bases. The CDR3 runs to 18 residues. V dropped 5 bases and J dropped 0; count of bases not matched to a gene: 13. The germline gives CDR1 MNHNY, CDR2 SVGAGI (reference sequence). CDR3: CASSPGQGRAGYSYEQYF. The CDR3 DNA sequence: TGTGCCAGCAGTCCGGGACAGGGGAGGGCGGGCTACTCCTACGAGCAGTACTTC.

The chain combines TRBV19 with TRBJ1-2; D gene unclear. In germline, CDR1 is LNHDA, CDR2 SQIVND (reference sequence). This CDR3 has 13 residues. Trimming took off 5 bases at V and 1 base at J, with 8 bases between the two ends. CDR3 DNA: TGTGCCAGTAGTCTAATAAGTAACTATGGCTACACCTTC. This gives the protein CASSLISNYGYTF.

This sequence joins TRBV28 and TRBJ2-5; possible D gene TRBD1, 6 bases. V gave up 8 bases and J gave up 4 bases, with 14 bases separating them. This CDR3 has 13 amino acids. Germline V gene lookup returns CDR1 MDHEN and CDR2 SYDVKM. In DNA form, the CDR3 reads TGTGCCAGCGGAGGACAGATACCAGAGACCCAGTACTTC. Translation gives CASGGQIPETQYF.

The chain links TRBV11-3 to TRBJ2-2; 10 bases are shared with TRBD1. There are 15 residues in the CDR3. With 6 bases clipped from V and 6 bases from J, the junction kept 7 bases outside the gene matches. Germline V gene sequence: CDR1 SGHNT, CDR2 YENEEA. CDR3 sequence reads: CASSHGTGVAGELFF. Here the CDR3 DNA reads TGTGCCAGCAGTCATGGGACAGGGGTGGCCGGGGAGCTGTTTTTT.

The V and J genes are TRBV5-4 and TRBJ1-2; 11 bases fit TRBD1. With V trimmed by 4 bases and J by 2 bases, 7 bases remained unmatched. The CDR3 runs 16 residues. Per the germline V gene, CDR1 is SGHNT and CDR2 is YYREEE (reference sequence). CDR3 amino acids: CASSRGGQGANYGYTF. DNA for the CDR3: TGTGCCAGCAGCCGGGGAGGACAGGGGGCGAACTATGGCTACACCTTC.

The count of this clone is one. J is TRBJ2-2 and V is TRBV28, with D perhaps matching TRBD2 (7 bases). V lost 5 bases and J lost 5, with 21 bases in between. Germline V gene lookup returns CDR1 MDHEN and CDR2 SYDVKM. The CDR3 extends over 17 amino acids. The CDR3 sequence is CASSPPSGGPRTGELFF. The CDR3 coding sequence is TGTGCCAGCAGTCCCCCCTCGGGGGGCCCCAGAACCGGGGAGCTGTTTTTT.

CDR3 DNA sequence: TGCGCCAGCAGCGTGGGACAGGGGCTCTACAATGAGCAGTTCTTC. It yields the protein CASSVGQGLYNEQFF. The chain is built from TRBV4-1 and TRBJ2-1; TRBD1 matches 10 bases. CDR3 length: 15 amino acids. Losses at the gene ends were 5 bases for V and 3 bases for J; bases not matched to a gene: 4. CDR1 and CDR2 from the germline V gene are MGHRA and YSYEKL.

The chain is built from TRBV4-1 and TRBJ1-2; a possible D gene is TRBD1 (5 bases). Per germline, CDR1 MGHRA and CDR2 YSYEKL. Between the trimmed V and J ends, which lost 6 bases and 2 bases, there was a span of 10 bases. The CDR3 runs to 13 residues. CDR3 nucleotides: TGCGCCAGCAGTGCCGACAGAAACTATGGCTACACCTTC. This translates into CASSADRNYGYTF.

The V call is TRBV19, the J call TRBJ1-5, with no clear D. The CDR3 extends over 15 amino acids. Looked up from germline, CDR1 is LNHDA and CDR2 is SQIVND (reference sequence). V was shortened by 6 bases and J by 1 base, with 13 bases between the two germline ends. The CDR3 loop is CASSLQHRSNQPQHF. In DNA, the CDR3 is TGTGCCAGTAGCCTCCAGCATCGGAGCAATCAGCCCCAGCATTTT.

The V gene is TRBV18, the J gene TRBJ1-2; 8 nucleotides align to TRBD1. The CDR3 has 14 amino acids. Germline-derived CDR1 and CDR2 are KGHSH and LQKENI. The V and J ends lost 3 bases and 3 bases, in that order; junction bases with no gene match: 3. Written as DNA, the CDR3 is TGTGCCAGCTCACCCGGACAGGGCGACTATGGCTACACCTTC. Its protein is CASSPGQGDYGYTF.

The chain joins TRBV7-2 to TRBJ2-5; TRBD1 matches at 9 bases. V lost 5 bases, J lost 4 bases, and 8 bases stayed unmatched. This CDR3 has 15 residues. Germline CDR1 and CDR2: SGHTA and FQGNSA. In DNA form, the CDR3 reads TGTGCCAGCAGCGGTACAGGGGGCCAGGGAGAGACCCAGTACTTC. Protein product: CASSGTGGQGETQYF.

The chain uses TRBV4-2 and TRBJ2-2; D unclear. Trimming stripped 4 bases from V and 1 base from J, with 7 bases between. CDR1 is LGHNA and CDR2 is YNFKEQ in the germline V gene. CDR3 length: 14 residues. CDR3 DNA sequence: TGTGCCAGCAGCCGAGAAATGAACACCGGGGAGCTGTTTTTT. This encodes CASSREMNTGELFF.

The chain links TRBV7-9 to TRBJ2-7, with D possibly matching TRBD1 (5 bases). Per the germline V gene, CDR1 is SEHNR and CDR2 is FQNEAQ (reference sequence). The CDR3 totals 16 residues. Between the trimmed V and J ends, which lost 5 bases and 3 bases, there was a span of 20 bases. CDR3 sequence: CASSQGRLVDNYEQYF. CDR3 sequence (DNA): TGTGCCAGCAGCCAGGGTCGGCTAGTTGACAACTACGAGCAGTACTTC.

The chain joins TRBV30 to TRBJ1-4; no clear D. This CDR3 is built from 15 residues. The ends were cut back, 2 bases at V and 0 bases at J, with 10 bases in the middle. Germline assignment: CDR1 GTSNPN and CDR2 SVGIG (reference sequence). CDR3 region: CAWSPRGATNEKLFF. The CDR3 coding sequence is TGTGCCTGGAGTCCCCGCGGAGCAACTAATGAAAAACTGTTTTTT.

Points on this clone: Other DNA variants within this sample encode the same CDR3. The V and J genes are TRBV9 and TRBJ2-7, with TRBD1 matching over 7 bases. Germline CDR1 and CDR2: SGDLS and YYNGEE. The CDR3 is 15 amino acids. J was trimmed by 1 base and V by 0 bases; bases with no gene match: 4. The CDR3 loop is CASSVAGTASYEQYF. The CDR3 bases are TGTGCCAGCAGCGTAGCCGGGACAGCATCCTACGAGCAGTACTTC.

In the case of this clone: One end of the junction is discordant with germline, which a read error may explain. This chain uses TRBV30 with TRBJ1-2; possible D gene TRBD1, 6 bases. The CDR3 is 14 residues long. The germline V gene has CDR1 GTSNPN and CDR2 SVGIG (reference sequence). CDR3 coding DNA: TGTGCCTGGGCCAGAGGGGGGCTAGGCTATGGCTGCACCTTC. Amino acid sequence: CAWARGGLGYGCTF.

This clone was observed once. The rearrangement links TRBV15 to TRBJ1-3, with TRBD1 matching 11 bases. This CDR3 comprises 18 residues. Per germline, CDR1 LNHNV and CDR2 YYDKDF (reference sequence). V shed 6 bases and J 1 base; nucleotides not matched to a gene: 11. CDR3: CATRGPGGQGGSGNTIYF. The CDR3 DNA sequence: TGTGCCACCAGAGGGCCAGGGGGACAGGGGGGATCTGGAAACACCATATATTTT.

A single count supports this clone. The chain recombines TRBV28 with TRBJ2-7; TRBD1 agrees at 11 bases. The germline gives CDR1 MDHEN, CDR2 SYDVKM. V was pared by 5 bases and J by 3 bases, with 6 bases of the junction left unmatched. The CDR3 length is 15 residues. The CDR3 nucleotides read TGTGCCAGCAGTCCCCGGGACAGGGGGAACTACGAGCAGTACTTC. It translates to CASSPRDRGNYEQYF.

The CDR3 DNA sequence: TGTGCCAGCAGCCTTTGGACTAGCGCGGTAGCGTACGAGCAGTACTTC. Its translation is CASSLWTSAVAYEQYF. The chain recombines TRBV5-4 with TRBJ2-7, with 9 bases identical to TRBD2. V lost 4 bases and J lost 4; bases outside the gene matches: 12. The CDR3 totals 16 residues. Germline-derived CDR1 and CDR2 are SGHNT and YYREEE (reference sequence).